The rows below give T cell receptor beta chains drawn from one sample of a study of blood T cell repertoires in COVID-19. Generated by immunoSEQ multiplex PCR, the TCRdb table keeps only in-frame clones and is missing some. The sample holds 140,000 or so clones, approximately 87% seen once. The sequencing input was peripheral blood. The receptors here all came from a woman aged 45-60 years with active or convalescent COVID-19. The CDR3 runs from the conserved cysteine through the conserved F or W. Fields, in order: J gene, D gene, V gene, clone size, CDR3 DNA, CDR3 protein. D genes are given only for firm matches. A clone size is listed for some rows: how often the clone was seen (once, few, many), or a class if it is expanded.

>TRBJ2-5|TRBD2|TRBV7-6|-
TGTGCCAGCAGCTTAGAAGTAGTACTAGCGGGAGTATGGTACTTC
CASSLEVVLAGVWYF
>TRBJ1-2|TRBD1|TRBV6-4|-
TGTGCCAGCAGAGCCGGGACAGGGAGTGCCTATGGCTACACCTTC
CASRAGTGSAYGYTF
>TRBJ2-3|-|TRBV18|once
TGTGCCAGCGGACCTCGGGGGGCTGATAGCACAGATACGCAGTATTTT
CASGPRGADSTDTQYF
>TRBJ1-1|TRBD1|TRBV2|-
TGTGCCAGCAGTGTAGGGACAGGGGGTAACACTGAAGCTTTCTTT
CASSVGTGGNTEAFF
>TRBJ2-1|-|TRBV7-6|-
TGTGCCAGCAGCTTAGGTGGGTTAGCCGGCGATGAGCAGTTCTTC
CASSLGGLAGDEQFF
>TRBJ2-2|TRBD1|TRBV3-1/TRBV3-2|-
TGTGCCAGCAGCCAGAGCCAAGGGGGCGCCGGGGAGCTGTTTTTT
CASSQSQGGAGELFF
>TRBJ2-1|-|TRBV28|-
TGTGCCAGCAGTTCAGGGTGGGATGAGCAGTTCTTC
CASSSGWDEQFF
>TRBJ1-1|-|TRBV2|-
TGTGCCAGCAGTGAAGGAAGACGGACGGGAGAAGCTTTCTTT
CASSEGRRTGEAFF
>TRBJ2-1|TRBD2|TRBV19|-
TGTGCCAGTAGTCCAAGGACTAGCGCGGACAATGAGCAGTTCTTC
CASSPRTSADNEQFF
>TRBJ2-1|TRBD2|TRBV19|-
TGTGCCACCCAGCCGGCGGGGGGCCTATCCTACAATGAGCAGTTCTTC
CATQPAGGLSYNEQFF
>TRBJ1-2|-|TRBV11-3|-
TGTGCCAGCAGCTTAGTAGGAGGACAGCCTAACTATGGCTACACCTTC
CASSLVGGQPNYGYTF
>TRBJ1-4|-|TRBV6-6|once
TGTGCCAGCAGTTCGGTGGGCGAGAAACTGTTTTTT
CASSSVGEKLFF
>TRBJ2-3|-|TRBV3-1/TRBV3-2|-
TGTGCCAGCAGCCTGCGGGACTCACCCCCCATCGATTTT
CASSLRDSPPIDF
>TRBJ1-4|-|TRBV28|-
TGTGCCAGCAGTTTCCAAGGGGGAACGGCGGGTGAAAAACTGTTTTTT
CASSFQGGTAGEKLFF
>TRBJ1-3|-|TRBV6-1|-
TGTGCCAGCAGTGAAGCAAACGGTCCCGGAAACACCATATATTTT
CASSEANGPGNTIYF
>TRBJ2-7|-|TRBV30|-
TGTGCCTGGAGTACAGGGACGGTCTCCTACGAGCAGTACTTC
CAWSTGTVSYEQYF
>TRBJ1-6|-|TRBV7-9|-
TGTGCCAGCAGCTTCGGGGGGGATTCACCCCTCCACTTT
CASSFGGDSPLHF
>TRBJ2-2|-|TRBV11-2|once
TGTGCCAGCAGCTTCGTGACCGGGGAGCTGTTTTTT
CASSFVTGELFF
>TRBJ2-6|-|TRBV2|-
TGTGCCAGCACTGAACGTCAGGGGTCTGGGGCCAACGTCCTGACTTTC
CASTERQGSGANVLTF
>TRBJ2-7|TRBD2|TRBV5-1|-
TGCGCCAGCAGCGGGGCGGGGGGTCAACCCTACGAGCAGTACTTC
CASSGAGGQPYEQYF
>TRBJ1-2|-|TRBV19|few
TGTGCCAGTAGTATCGCCCAGAACTATGGCTACACCTTC
CASSIAQNYGYTF
>TRBJ2-7|-|TRBV19|-
TGTGCCAGTAGCCACAGAGAAGGTCTCTCCTACGAGCAGTACTTC
CASSHREGLSYEQYF
>TRBJ1-5|-|TRBV13|-
TGTGCCAGCAGCTTAGGGTCGTCAGGAAGCTATAGCAATCAGCCCCAGCATTTT
CASSLGSSGSYSNQPQHF
>TRBJ2-3|-|TRBV7-2|-
TGTGCCAGCAGCGGAGGACCTAGCACAGATACGCAGTATTTT
CASSGGPSTDTQYF
>TRBJ2-7|-|TRBV5-1|-
TGCGCCAGCAGCCGTAGCAGGGGACACTCCTACGAGCAGTACTTC
CASSRSRGHSYEQYF
>TRBJ1-5|TRBD1|TRBV4-1|once
TGCGCCAGCAGCCAAGATCGGACAGGTGGTAGGAGCAATCAGCCCCAGCATTTT
CASSQDRTGGRSNQPQHF
>TRBJ1-3|-|TRBV27|-
TGTGCCAGCGCTCCAACAAAAACAGGGTTGAGTGGAAACACCATATATTTT
CASAPTKTGLSGNTIYF
>TRBJ1-1|-|TRBV11-3|-
TGTGCCAGCAGTGCGCAGAACACTGAAGCTTTCTTT
CASSAQNTEAFF
>TRBJ1-2|TRBD1|TRBV5-6|once
TGTGCCAGCAGCTTCTACCGGACAGGGGGGTTCTATGGCTACACCTTC
CASSFYRTGGFYGYTF
>TRBJ1-1|-|TRBV12-3/TRBV12-4|-
TGTGCCAGCAGTTTGCCGGGACTTATCTTT
CASSLPGLIF
>TRBJ2-7|-|TRBV7-2|-
TGTGCCAGCAGCTTATCGCGGGGAGGATCCTACGAGCAGTACTTC
CASSLSRGGSYEQYF
>TRBJ2-7|TRBD2|TRBV20-1|-
TGCAGTGCTAGTAGCGGGCAGAGAAGCTCCTACGAGCAGTACTTC
CSASSGQRSSYEQYF
>TRBJ1-5|TRBD1|TRBV5-1|-
TGCGCCAGCAGCTCACAGGGGGCCCCGGGGCAGCCCCAGCATTTT
CASSSQGAPGQPQHF
>TRBJ1-1|-|TRBV27|-
TGTGCCAGCAGAAAAGGACAGACCACAGCCGACACTGAAGCTTTCTTT
CASRKGQTTADTEAFF
>TRBJ2-6|TRBD1|TRBV7-9|-
TGTGCCAGCAGCTTATCGGGACAGGGGTCTCTAGGGGCCAACGTCCTGACTTTC
CASSLSGQGSLGANVLTF
>TRBJ2-1|TRBD2|TRBV4-2|few
TGTGCCAGCAGCCCTCCGGGCCATGTGGGCCCGGGGGGGTACAATGAGCAGTTCTTC
CASSPPGHVGPGGYNEQFF
>TRBJ1-2|-|TRBV2|-
TGTGCCAGCAGTGGTATCTCGGGGCAGGGGAACTATGGCTACACCTTC
CASSGISGQGNYGYTF
>TRBJ2-5|-|TRBV19|-
TGTGCCTGCAGGGGGGACACAGAGACCCAGTACTTC
CACRGDTETQYF
>TRBJ2-7|-|TRBV7-2|once
TGTGCCAGCAGCATCGGTTCAGGCTACGAGCAGTACTTC
CASSIGSGYEQYF
>TRBJ2-7|-|TRBV7-2|once
TGTGCCAGCAGCTTAACAGGGGGGGTCTACGAGCAGTACTTC
CASSLTGGVYEQYF
>TRBJ2-1|TRBD2|TRBV7-9|-
TGTGCCAGCAGCCCTGGGGCTAGCGGGGGTGATAGGCACAATGAGCAGTTCTTC
CASSPGASGGDRHNEQFF
>TRBJ2-5|-|TRBV12-3/TRBV12-4|once
TGTGCCAGCAGCCCGGGGGTCCAAGAGACCCAGTACTTC
CASSPGVQETQYF
>TRBJ2-3|-|TRBV28|-
TGTGCCAGCAGCTCAGGGGGGAAGGGCACAGATACGCAGTATTTT
CASSSGGKGTDTQYF
>TRBJ1-2|TRBD1|TRBV7-9|-
TGTGCCAGCAGCCGCCGGGTAGGGGACAGAAATTTTAATTATGGCTACACCTTC
CASSRRVGDRNFNYGYTF
>TRBJ2-1|-|TRBV11-3|-
TGTGCCAGCAGCTTAGCAGGGTCCGAGCAGTTCTTC
CASSLAGSEQFF
>TRBJ1-5|TRBD1|TRBV10-3|-
TGTGCCATCAGCCCGGGACAGTTGAACAATCAGCCCCAGCATTTT
CAISPGQLNNQPQHF
>TRBJ2-3|TRBD2|TRBV6-6|-
TGTGCCAGCAGTTACGGGGGCGGGAGGCGGACAGATACGCAGTATTTT
CASSYGGGRRTDTQYF
>TRBJ2-7|TRBD2|TRBV7-9|-
TGTGCCAGCAGCTTAGCCGGGACTAGCGGGTTAAGGAAGTACTTC
CASSLAGTSGLRKYF
>TRBJ2-1|TRBD1|TRBV27|-
TGTGCCAGCAGTTTAGGAAGGGGGCACAATGAGCAGTTCTTC
CASSLGRGHNEQFF
>TRBJ2-7|TRBD2|TRBV10-3|-
TGTGCCATCAGTGAGTCTGCGGGAGGAGTTTACGAGCAGTACTTC
CAISESAGGVYEQYF
>TRBJ1-1|-|TRBV6-2/TRBV6-3|-
TGTGCCAGCAGTTTTGACATAAACACTGAAGCTTTCTTT
CASSFDINTEAFF
>TRBJ1-5|TRBD1|TRBV6-1|-
TGTGCCAGCAGTGCCCGGACAGGGGGCTTGGTTCAGCCCCAGCATTTT
CASSARTGGLVQPQHF